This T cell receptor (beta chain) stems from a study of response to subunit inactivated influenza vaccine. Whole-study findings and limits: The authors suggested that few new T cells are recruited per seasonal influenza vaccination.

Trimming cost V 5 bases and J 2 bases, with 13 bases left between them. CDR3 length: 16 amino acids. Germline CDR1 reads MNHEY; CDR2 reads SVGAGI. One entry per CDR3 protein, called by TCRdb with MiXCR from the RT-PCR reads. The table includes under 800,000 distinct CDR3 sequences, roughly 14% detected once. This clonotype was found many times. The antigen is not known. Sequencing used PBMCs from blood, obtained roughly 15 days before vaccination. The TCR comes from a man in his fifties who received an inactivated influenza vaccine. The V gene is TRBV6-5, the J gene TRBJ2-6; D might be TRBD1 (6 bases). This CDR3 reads CASSNRQVPGANVLTF. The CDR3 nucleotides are TGTGCCAGCAGTAACCGACAGGTTCCTGGGGCCAACGTCCTGACTTTC.